These T cell receptor beta chains were read from a single sample in a study of T cell responses to AZD1222 COVID-19 vaccine. Clones were read by immunoSEQ multiplex PCR, and TCRdb kept only the in-frame ones, dropping some. Altogether over 100,000 clones are present, about nine tenths being singletons, with the ten largest covering 6% to 7.5%. The sequencing used peripheral blood, collected on day 0 of AZD1222 vaccination. The receptors come from an adult in good health. CDR3s include the opening cysteine and the closing phenylalanine or tryptophan. D genes are given only for firm matches. The size of a clone is reported for some rows only, either as once, few or many, or as a class for expanded clones.

length	V	J	D	size	CDR3	DNA
11	TRBV29-1	TRBJ1-2	TRBD1	-	CSEQGLSGYTF	TGCAGCGAACAGGGGCTAAGCGGCTACACCTTC
13	TRBV7-3	TRBJ1-1	TRBD1	-	CASSRQGNTEAFF	TGTGCCAGCAGCCGACAGGGGAACACTGAAGCTTTCTTT
14	TRBV6-1	TRBJ2-3	-	-	CASSEVRPGDTQYF	TGTGCCAGCAGTGAAGTTAGGCCCGGAGATACGCAGTATTTT
14	TRBV6-5	TRBJ2-7	-	-	CASIGVQRAYEQYF	TGTGCCAGCATCGGGGTGCAAAGGGCGTACGAGCAGTACTTC
15	TRBV7-3	TRBJ2-7	-	-	CASSLTTAGDNEQYF	TGTGCCAGCAGCTTAACGACGGCAGGGGACAACGAGCAGTACTTC
14	TRBV4-1	TRBJ1-1	-	-	CASSQEIPNTEAFF	TGCGCCAGCAGCCAAGAGATCCCGAACACTGAAGCTTTCTTT
13	TRBV15	TRBJ1-2	-	-	CATSARTGYGYTF	TGTGCCACCAGCGCTCGGACGGGGTATGGCTACACCTTC
15	TRBV6-2/TRBV6-3	TRBJ2-4	-	-	CASSYYPGHGNIQYF	TGTGCCAGCAGTTATTATCCGGGACATGGCAACATTCAGTACTTC
16	TRBV19	TRBJ2-7	TRBD1	-	CASSTPPGQGVGEQYF	TGTGCCAGTAGTACTCCCCCGGGACAGGGGGTAGGGGAGCAGTACTTC
13	TRBV7-9	TRBJ2-3	-	-	CASSSARTDTQYF	TGTGCCAGCAGCTCGGCGCGGACAGATACGCAGTATTTT
15	TRBV2	TRBJ1-1	-	-	CASTPLLDLNTEAFF	TGTGCCAGCACCCCGCTACTCGATTTGAACACTGAAGCTTTCTTT
15	TRBV19	TRBJ1-4	TRBD1	-	CATQGSGGYNEKLFF	TGTGCCACCCAGGGGTCAGGGGGTTATAATGAAAAACTGTTTTTT
17	TRBV15	TRBJ2-2	TRBD1	-	CATSREGTGVYTGELFF	TGTGCCACCAGCAGAGAAGGGACAGGGGTTTACACCGGGGAGCTGTTTTTT
13	TRBV7-9	TRBJ1-1	-	-	CASSFTVNTEAFF	TGTGCCAGCAGCTTCACGGTGAACACTGAAGCTTTCTTT
15	TRBV5-8	TRBJ1-6	-	-	CASSLRSSYNSPLHF	TGTGCCAGCAGCTTGCGCAGCTCCTATAATTCACCCCTCCACTTT
15	TRBV5-8	TRBJ2-7	TRBD2	-	CASSPLAGGPYEQYF	TGTGCCAGCAGCCCACTAGCGGGGGGCCCCTACGAGCAGTACTTC
18	TRBV6-2/TRBV6-3	TRBJ1-1	TRBD1	few	CASSYSRVRGPLNTEAFF	TGTGCCAGCAGTTACTCTAGGGTCAGGGGGCCGCTGAACACTGAAGCTTTCTTT
13	TRBV4-3	TRBJ2-7	-	-	CASSQVQGHEQYF	TGCGCCAGCAGCCAAGTACAGGGCCACGAGCAGTACTTC
14	TRBV5-6	TRBJ1-2	-	-	CASSLAKLGNGYTF	TGTGCCAGCAGCTTGGCCAAGCTAGGGAATGGCTACACCTTC
15	TRBV6-5	TRBJ1-2	-	-	CASSSHILRGYGYTF	TGTGCCAGCAGTTCCCATATTTTAAGGGGCTATGGCTACACCTTC
15	TRBV13	TRBJ2-3	TRBD1	-	CASSLTGQGSDTQYF	TGTGCCAGCAGCTTAACAGGACAGGGCTCAGATACGCAGTATTTT
12	TRBV11-2	TRBJ1-2	TRBD1	once	CASSLGQASFTF	TGTGCCAGCAGCTTGGGACAGGCCTCTTTCACCTTC
12	TRBV30	TRBJ2-7	-	-	CAWGLPAYEQYF	TGTGCCTGGGGACTACCAGCCTACGAGCAGTACTTC
15	TRBV6-5	TRBJ2-7	-	-	CASSYRQGKMNEQYF	TGTGCCAGCAGTTATAGGCAGGGGAAAATGAACGAGCAGTACTTC
17	TRBV4-1	TRBJ1-3	-	-	CASSQGAVAGTGNTIYF	TGCGCCAGCAGCCAAGGGGCGGTGGCAGGGACTGGAAACACCATATATTTT
12	TRBV18	TRBJ1-3	-	-	CASSPGGNTIYF	TGTGCCAGCTCCCCGGGGGGAAACACCATATATTTT
15	TRBV6-2/TRBV6-3	TRBJ2-1	TRBD2	-	CASSRRLAGDNEQFF	TGTGCCAGCAGTCGGCGACTAGCGGGGGACAATGAGCAGTTCTTC
16	TRBV7-8	TRBJ1-1	-	-	CASSMRIRTANTEAFF	TGTGCCAGCAGCATGCGGATTAGGACGGCGAACACTGAAGCTTTCTTT
16	TRBV30	TRBJ2-1	-	-	CAWSRWSVGTYNEQFF	TGTGCCTGGAGTAGGTGGTCGGTCGGGACATACAATGAGCAGTTCTTC
15	TRBV27	TRBJ2-2	-	-	CASSLWATYTGELFF	TGTGCCAGCAGTTTGTGGGCCACCTACACCGGGGAGCTGTTTTTT
15	TRBV6-1	TRBJ2-1	TRBD1	few	CASSEGQSSYNEQFF	TGTGCCAGCAGTGAGGGACAGAGCTCCTACAATGAGCAGTTCTTC
15	TRBV30	TRBJ2-7	-	-	CAWGARSRGFYEQYF	TGTGCCTGGGGGGCCAGGTCTAGGGGCTTCTACGAGCAGTACTTC
11	TRBV20-1	TRBJ1-5	-	once	CSARLGEPQHF	TGCAGTGCTAGATTGGGGGAGCCCCAGCATTTT
14	TRBV5-4	TRBJ2-3	-	-	CASSLGERGDTQYF	TGTGCCAGCAGCTTGGGGGAGCGCGGGGATACGCAGTATTTT
16	TRBV14	TRBJ2-5	-	-	CASSQDDTAEQETQYF	TGTGCCAGCAGCCAAGATGATACAGCAGAACAAGAGACCCAGTACTTC
14	TRBV10-2	TRBJ2-7	-	-	CASSGQELTYEQYF	TGCGCCAGCAGTGGCCAGGAGCTAACCTACGAGCAGTACTTC
15	TRBV6-6	TRBJ1-1	-	-	CASSAYREGNTEAFF	TGTGCCAGCAGTGCTTACAGGGAGGGGAACACTGAAGCTTTCTTT
15	TRBV5-1	TRBJ1-3	-	once	CASSLGWGTGNTIYF	TGCGCCAGCAGCTTGGGGTGGGGAACTGGAAACACCATATATTTT
14	TRBV4-1	TRBJ1-5	-	-	CASSHGRETGPQHF	TGCGCCAGCAGCCACGGTAGGGAGACAGGGCCCCAGCATTTT
13	TRBV5-1	TRBJ1-4	-	-	CASSRWTNEKLFF	TGCGCCAGCAGCAGGTGGACTAATGAAAAACTGTTTTTT
13	TRBV10-1	TRBJ2-7	-	once	CASSDSLSYEQYF	TGCGCCAGCAGCGACTCGTTATCCTACGAGCAGTACTTC
12	TRBV24-1	TRBJ1-2	-	-	CATSDTGFGYTF	TGTGCCACCAGTGACACAGGGTTTGGCTACACCTTC
13	TRBV11-2	TRBJ1-1	-	-	CASSVTENTEAFF	TGTGCCAGCAGCGTGACGGAGAACACTGAAGCTTTCTTT
16	TRBV3-1/TRBV3-2	TRBJ2-1	-	once	CASSQGIPLSYNEQFF	TGTGCCAGCAGCCAAGGGATTCCCCTCTCCTACAATGAGCAGTTCTTC
13	TRBV5-1	TRBJ2-7	-	-	CASSPDNSYEQYF	TGCGCCAGCAGCCCGGACAACTCTTATGAGCAGTACTTC
13	TRBV5-1	TRBJ1-2	-	-	CASRAPGDYGYTF	TGCGCCAGCCGGGCCCCGGGGGACTATGGCTACACCTTC
15	TRBV28	TRBJ1-6	-	once	CASSGQSSYNSPLHF	TGTGCCAGCAGTGGACAGAGCTCCTATAATTCACCCCTCCACTTT
16	TRBV24-1	TRBJ2-1	TRBD2	few	CATSDFGTSRYNEQFF	TGTGCCACCAGTGACTTCGGGACTAGCAGATACAATGAGCAGTTCTTC
11	TRBV20-1	TRBJ1-1	-	-	CSAEQNTEAFF	TGCAGTGCCGAACAGAACACTGAAGCTTTCTTT
14	TRBV19	TRBJ1-1	-	-	CASSISALGTEAFF	TGTGCCAGTAGTATATCAGCACTGGGCACTGAAGCTTTCTTT
12	TRBV6-2/TRBV6-3	TRBJ2-3	-	-	CASSYWGDTQYF	TGTGCCAGCAGTTACTGGGGAGATACGCAGTATTTT
13	TRBV2	TRBJ1-2	-	-	CASSEGQSGGYTF	TGTGCCAGCAGTGAAGGTCAGAGTGGAGGCTACACCTTC
16	TRBV30	TRBJ2-2	TRBD2	-	CAWSFGAGGVTGELFF	TGTGCCTGGAGTTTCGGAGCGGGGGGGGTCACCGGGGAGCTGTTTTTT
12	TRBV10-3	TRBJ2-7	-	-	CAIGGTSYEQYF	TGTGCCATCGGAGGGACTTCCTACGAGCAGTACTTC
15	TRBV7-9	TRBJ1-3	-	-	CASSDWTGSGNTIYF	TGTGCCAGCAGCGACTGGACCGGGTCTGGAAACACCATATATTTT
16	TRBV19	TRBJ1-5	TRBD1	-	CASSVPGQGARQPQHF	TGTGCCAGTAGCGTCCCGGGACAGGGGGCTCGTCAGCCCCAGCATTTT
15	TRBV3-1/TRBV3-2	TRBJ2-5	-	-	CASRNQPGLQETQYF	TGTGCCAGCAGAAACCAGCCGGGGTTGCAAGAGACCCAGTACTTC